These 3 T cell receptor beta chains share one sample of origin, sequenced in a study of blood T cell repertoires in COVID-19 (dated by TCRdb to 2018 to 2021). Receptor amplification or capture employed the immunoSEQ multiplex PCR assay. TCRdb obtained this table from immuneACCESS and retained in-frame rearrangements with V and J assigned. These tables miss some clones; where compared with another copy, unresolved V genes account for less than half of the shortfall, and the remainder is unexplained. Present in this sample are approximately 50,000 clones, 86% of which were seen just once. 2.5% to 3% of the sample goes to the ten largest clones. Material: peripheral blood. These receptors originate from a woman of 80 years or more with acute or convalescent COVID-19.

The chain combines TRBV5-1 with TRBJ1-1; a weak D match, TRBD1 (6 bases). Germline-derived CDR1 and CDR2 are SGHRS and YFSETQ. The V gene lost 4 bases and the J gene lost 6 bases, with 13 bases spanning the gap. The CDR3 is 13 amino acids. DNA of the CDR3: TGCGCCAGCAGCCCGACGGACAGACCTGAAGCTTTCTTT. Translated: CASSPTDRPEAFF.

This chain links TRBV2 with TRBJ1-5, with TRBD1 matching over 8 bases. CDR3 size: 16 residues. Germline V gene data show CDR1 as SNHLY and CDR2 as FYNNEI. Losses at the gene ends were 4 bases for V and 0 bases for J; bases not matched to a gene: 5. The CDR3 spells CASSGQGPFSNQPQHF. CDR3 DNA: TGTGCCAGCAGTGGACAGGGGCCTTTTAGCAATCAGCCCCAGCATTTT.

This chain connects TRBV5-6 to TRBJ2-3; 8 bases line up with TRBD1. After removal of 7 bases from V and 0 bases from J, the junction contained 10 bases not matched to a gene. The CDR3 contains 16 residues. Germline values: CDR1 SGHDT, CDR2 YYEEEE. This CDR3 is CASRVWGQASTDTQYF. The DNA for the CDR3 is TGTGCCAGCCGGGTGTGGGGACAGGCGAGCACAGATACGCAGTATTTT. The entire variable domain, with the rest obtained from reference TRBV5-6 and TRBJ2-3, is as follows: DAGVTQSPTHLIKTRGQQVTLRCSPKSGHDTVSWYQQALGQGPQFIFQYYEEEERQRGNFPDRFSGHQFPNYSSELNVNALLLGDSALYLCASRVWGQASTDTQYFGPGTRLTVL.